These 17 T cell receptor beta chains were sequenced from one sample in a study of blood T cell repertoires in COVID-19. Using immunoSEQ multiplex PCR, the repertoire was profiled, and TCRdb retains in-frame clones only, with some absent. Among about 240,000 clones listed, roughly 86% were seen once. Sample: peripheral blood. The source of these receptors is a woman in her 70s with active or convalescent COVID-19.

CDR3 nucleotide sequence: TGTGCCACCAGTGATTTTCGGCAGGGAGGCGGCTACACCTTC. Its translation is CATSDFRQGGGYTF. The rearrangement joins TRBV24-1 to TRBJ1-2; perhaps TRBD1 as D (5 bases). Germline V CDR1 and CDR2: KGHDR, SFDVKD. The V gene lost 1 base and the J gene lost 8 bases, with 13 bases spanning the gap. The CDR3 length is 14 residues.

The CDR3: CASSLGGQIKETQYF. The CDR3 coding sequence is TGCGCCAGCAGCCTGGGCGGGCAGATCAAAGAGACCCAGTACTTC. The rearrangement uses TRBV5-1 and TRBJ2-5; D possibly corresponds to TRBD2 (5 bases). Trimming took 4 bases from V and 3 from J, leaving 16 bases between them. The CDR3 contains 15 residues. Looked up from germline, CDR1 is SGHRS and CDR2 is YFSETQ.

This clone was recorded a few times. The chain employs TRBV12-5 and TRBJ1-1; D uncertain. CDR1 is LGHNT, CDR2 FRNRAP, per germline. V lost 4 bases and J 0 bases, leaving 6 bases between the germline ends. This CDR3 region has 13 residues. This CDR3 reads CASGSQMNTEAFF. Written as DNA, the CDR3 is TGTGCTAGTGGTTCCCAAATGAACACTGAAGCTTTCTTT.

The chain recombines TRBV6-5 with TRBJ2-7, with D maybe TRBD2 (5 bases). The CDR3 sequence is 14 residues long. The germline V gene encodes CDR1 MNHEY and CDR2 SVGAGI. Trimming shortened V by 3 bases and J by 4 bases, and 13 bases separated the two germline ends. The CDR3, as DNA: TGTGCCAGCAGTTATAGCGCCCCTGAATACGAGCAGTACTTC. Protein product: CASSYSAPEYEQYF.

J is TRBJ1-6 and V is TRBV7-8; 8 bases are shared with TRBD1. The V gene's germline CDR1 is SGHVS and CDR2 FQNEAQ. V was pared by 2 bases and J by 9 bases, with 12 bases of the junction left unmatched. The CDR3 covers 17 residues. The CDR3 spells CASSLTSFGQGGSPLHF. The CDR3 DNA sequence: TGTGCCAGCAGCTTAACGAGCTTCGGACAGGGTGGTTCACCCCTCCACTTT.

This clone was counted only a few times. V is TRBV5-1 and J is TRBJ1-4, with TRBD1 matching over 8 bases. The CDR3 loop spans 16 amino acids. Trimming cost V 0 bases and J 5 bases; bases outside gene matches: 6. Germline V gene sequence: CDR1 SGHRS, CDR2 YFSETQ. Written as DNA, the CDR3 is TGCGCCAGCAGCTTGGTGGGACAGGTACTGAATGAAAAACTGTTTTTT. Its protein product is CASSLVGQVLNEKLFF. Full variable domain (outside the CDR3, taken from reference TRBV5-1 and TRBJ1-4): KAGVTQTPRYLIKTRGQQVTLSCSPISGHRSVSWYQQTPGQGLQFLFEYFSETQRNKGNFPGRFSGRQFSNSRSEMNVSTLELGDSALYLCASSLVGQVLNEKLFFGSGTQLSVL.

The chain employs TRBV6-1 and TRBJ2-1; D not certain. The CDR3 spans 13 residues. V was trimmed by 2 bases and J by 10 bases, leaving 12 bases between them. Germline assignment: CDR1 MNHNS and CDR2 SASEGT. Here the CDR3 reads CASSEWYGSEQFF. CDR3 DNA sequence: TGTGCCAGCAGTGAATGGTATGGCTCGGAGCAGTTCTTC.

V is TRBV7-6 and J is TRBJ2-7; the D is unclear. This CDR3 has 15 residues. V was clipped by 0 bases and J by 5 bases, with 14 bases between them. The germline V gene has CDR1 SGHVS and CDR2 FNYEAQ. CDR3 nucleotides: TGTGCCAGCAGCTTAGCCGCGGCCCCATGGAACGAGCAGTACTTC. Protein sequence: CASSLAAAPWNEQYF.

This clone was seen only once. The chain joins TRBV5-6 to TRBJ2-7; the match to TRBD1 covers 7 bases. The CDR3 consists of 17 residues. J gave up 2 bases and V 0 bases, and 11 bases lay outside the gene matches. Per germline, CDR1 SGHDT and CDR2 YYEEEE. Here the CDR3 DNA reads TGTGCCAGCAGCTTGGCCGAGGGACAGACTCGGGCCTACGAGCAGTACTTC. Protein sequence: CASSLAEGQTRAYEQYF.

V is TRBV20-1 and J is TRBJ2-1; TRBD2 is a possible D gene (6 bases). Germline CDR1 is DFQATT and CDR2 is SNEGSKA (reference sequence). The CDR3 totals 11 residues. The CDR3 bases are TGCACCGCGGGACTGGACTTTGAGCAGTTCTTC. Translated: CTAGLDFEQFF.

This clone has only one observation. This chain joins TRBV19 and TRBJ1-1; TRBD1 aligns across 8 bases. The trim removed 3 bases at V and 6 bases at J, leaving 3 bases unmatched. CDR1 LNHDA and CDR2 SQIVND come from the germline V gene (reference sequence). The CDR3 consists of 13 residues. The DNA of the CDR3 is TGTGCCAGTAGTATTGAACAGGGGGCTGAAGCTTTCTTT. Protein: CASSIEQGAEAFF.

The genes are TRBV7-2 and TRBJ2-3; no clear D. This CDR3 spans 15 amino acids. Germline CDR1 is SGHTA and CDR2 is FQGNSA. The germline V and J ends were trimmed by 1 base and 2 bases, with 10 bases remaining between them. The CDR3 is CASSLVALVTDTQYF. The CDR3 DNA follows: TGTGCCAGCAGCTTAGTCGCGCTTGTCACAGATACGCAGTATTTT.

The J gene is TRBJ1-1, the V gene TRBV10-2; D is perhaps TRBD1 (5 bases). V was shortened by 2 bases and J by 2 bases, with 12 bases between the two germline ends. CDR1 and CDR2 (germline): WSHSY, SAAADI. This CDR3 has 15 residues. As DNA, the CDR3 is TGCGCCAGCAGTGAGCCAGGGAAAGCAAACACTGAAGCTTTCTTT. This codes for CASSEPGKANTEAFF.

J is TRBJ1-1 and V is TRBV7-2; D ambiguous. CDR3 length equals 12 residues. Germline V gene sequence: CDR1 SGHTA, CDR2 FQGNSA. Trimming cost V 1 base and J 7 bases, with 7 bases left between them. The DNA of the CDR3 is TGTGCCAGCAGCTTAGTTAGAAATGAAGCTTTCTTT. Protein sequence: CASSLVRNEAFF.

As DNA, the CDR3 is TGTGCCAGCAGCTCCGGGGGGGGAAGCACAGATACGCAGTATTTT. It is translated as CASSSGGGSTDTQYF. This sequence joins TRBV7-6 and TRBJ2-3, with 8 bases fitting TRBD2. Germline loops: CDR1 SGHVS, CDR2 FNYEAQ. The V and J ends lost 4 bases and 0 bases, in that order; junction bases with no gene match: 3. This CDR3 spans 15 amino acids.

This clone was seen a few times. The rearrangement uses TRBV5-1 and TRBJ2-5; 11 nucleotides agree with TRBD2. J lost 4 bases, V lost 3 bases, and 8 bases had no gene match. Germline CDR1 reads SGHRS; CDR2 reads YFSETQ. The CDR3 is 16 residues long. This chain's CDR3 is CASSSRLAGGRETQYF. CDR3 sequence (DNA): TGCGCCAGCAGCTCCCGGCTAGCGGGGGGCCGAGAGACCCAGTACTTC.

This sequence joins TRBV6-5 and TRBJ2-7; unclear D gene. Deletions cut 6 bases from V and 3 bases from J, with 12 bases between. Germline values: CDR1 MNHEY, CDR2 SVGAGI. The CDR3 runs to 13 residues. The CDR3 DNA reads as TGTGCCAGCAGGCCCGAAAAGCTCTACGAGCAGTACTTC. Translating it yields CASRPEKLYEQYF.